This TCR beta chain is drawn from a study of blood T cell repertoires in COVID-19. In the original analysis: Scientists estimated how many nucleated cells there were by amplifying reference gene primers. Data came from immunoSEQ multiplex PCR; TCRdb stores just in-frame clones and leaves some out. That table furnishes V, J and clone size, whereas the DNA furnished D and trimming. The table lists roughly 90,000 clones, 86% of them singletons. The CDR3 loop spans 10 amino acids. V lost 6 bases to trimming and J lost 6 bases, with 8 bases between them. CDR1 is DFQATT and CDR2 is SNEGSKA in the germline V gene (reference sequence).

The J gene is TRBJ2-5, the V gene TRBV20-1; no reliable D call. Input material: peripheral blood. This sequence was found in a human donor in a cohort sampled during active COVID-19. CDR3 sequence: CSAARKTQYF. CDR3 nucleotide sequence: TGCAGTGCCGCGAGGAAGACCCAGTACTTC.